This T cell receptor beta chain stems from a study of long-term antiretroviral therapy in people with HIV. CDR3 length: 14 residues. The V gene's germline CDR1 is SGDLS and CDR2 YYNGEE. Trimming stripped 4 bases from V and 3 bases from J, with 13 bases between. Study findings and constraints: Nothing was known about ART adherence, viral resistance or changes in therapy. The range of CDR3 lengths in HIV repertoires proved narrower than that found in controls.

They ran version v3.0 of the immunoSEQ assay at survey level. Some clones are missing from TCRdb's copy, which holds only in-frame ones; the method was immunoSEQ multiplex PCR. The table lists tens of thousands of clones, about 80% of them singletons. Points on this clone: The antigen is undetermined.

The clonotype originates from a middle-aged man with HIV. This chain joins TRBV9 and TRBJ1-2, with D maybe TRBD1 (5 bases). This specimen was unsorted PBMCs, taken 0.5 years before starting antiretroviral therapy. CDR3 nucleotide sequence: TGTGCCAGCAGCCCGCCCCGGGGGGACTATGGCTACACCTTC. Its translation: CASSPPRGDYGYTF.